A selection of T cell receptor beta chains follows, all from one sample in a study of T cell changes during pregnancy in multiple sclerosis. Sequencing was performed with immunoSEQ multiplex PCR; in TCRdb, only in-frame clones are kept and a portion is missing. The data contain around 30,000 clones, approximately 90% of them singletons. Sequenced here: CD8+ T cells from peripheral blood mononuclear cells, sampled in the third trimester of pregnancy. The origin of the receptors is a female donor with multiple sclerosis, enrolled in a pregnancy study. CDR3s leave out the opening cysteine and the closing phenylalanine or tryptophan. The listing skips clone size in some rows; elsewhere it reads once, few, many or a size class.

size	V	CDR3
NA	TRBV9	ASSVDSKDTQY
NA	TRBV15	ATSSEGTGGDWWLWYGGYT
NA	TRBV5-6	ASNTGYNEQF
NA	TRBV4-2	ASSQALAGASYEQY
NA	TRBV4-1	ASSLGTSGGFSSYEQY
NA	TRBV4-1	ASSQSAGNTIY
NA	TRBV6-5	ASSIRQVPNTEAF
NA	TRBV7-2	ASAGNEKLF
NA	TRBV6-5	ASSYGAGTYEQY
NA	TRBV9	ASSAGLAGIGELF
once	TRBV6-6	ASRPVSGYNEQF
NA	TRBV7-9	ASSPPERGNEKLF
NA	TRBV27	ASSRGADRLGGYT
NA	TRBV2	ASRWERGDFTDTQY
NA	TRBV9	ASSVWDRGTNSPLH
NA	TRBV7-9	ASSPGGRNLSHTIY
NA	TRBV4-3	ASSQGREGTLVAQF
NA	TRBV7-2	ASSLAPASSYNEQF
NA	TRBV7-3	ASSLTGHSTDTQY
NA	TRBV7-6	ASSLEGGGLGTDTQY
NA	TRBV4-3	ASSQETPQRGGREQY
NA	TRBV5-1	ASSLNGHLGYT
NA	TRBV9	ASSVAGAYNSPLH
once	TRBV27	ASSLTGTGAIAANYGYT
NA	TRBV5-1	ASSLSRDRGLGTEAF
NA	TRBV2	ASSETGGYT
NA	TRBV7-2	ASSLQVGGNEQY
NA	TRBV6-1	ASSKTGDSSSEAF
many	TRBV18	ASSNSSGYEQY
NA	TRBV6-1	ASSEADTKYQETQY
once	TRBV6-6	ASEQGAVSGNTIY
NA	TRBV6-1	ASKNRGDTGELF
NA	TRBV5-4	ASRDGGQGWMGHTDTQY
medium-sized	TRBV9	ASSAPDSYTGELF
NA	TRBV15	ATSRDDSQDRGNEQF
NA	TRBV6-5	ASSYSTGGADTQY
NA	TRBV7-9	ASRLSGTASEAF
NA	TRBV9	ASSGRLAGGGPTSEQF
NA	TRBV19	ASSHGGLYNEQF
medium-sized	TRBV6-1	ASSEGGGAADEQF
few	TRBV4-3	ASSQADGGSTDTQY
once	TRBV5-1	ASSLGGGTDTQY